Following are 21 T cell receptor beta chains from one sample sequenced in a study of T cells in Graves' hyperthyroidism and ophthalmopathy. Amplified TCR beta CDR3 regions derived from RNA transcripts. The HTBI primer set drove a first-round RT-PCR of the TCR CDR3. TCRdb called the multiplex PCR reads again in MiXCR, with one record for every CDR3 protein. There are roughly 500,000 distinct CDR3 sequences in the sample; roughly 23% occur only once, and approximately 49% lies in the top ten. Sequenced: blood. Receptors originate from a woman aged 70-85 years with Graves' ophthalmopathy.

The sample holds a few counts of this clonotype. This sequence joins TRBV24-1 and TRBJ1-2; the match to TRBD1 covers 9 bases. The CDR3 sequence is 14 residues long. Germline CDR1 and CDR2: KGHDR and SFDVKD. With 8 bases clipped from V and 6 bases from J, the junction kept 9 bases outside the gene matches. The CDR3 DNA reads as TGTGCCACCAATGACCCGGGACAGGGAGATGGCTACACCTTC. It translates to CATNDPGQGDGYTF.

This rearrangement joins TRBV9 to TRBJ2-5; possibly TRBD1 for D (5 bases). The ends were cut back, 0 bases at V and 1 base at J, with 10 bases in the middle. CDR1 SGDLS and CDR2 YYNGEE come from the germline V gene. CDR3 length: 15 residues. The CDR3 nucleotides read TGTGCCAGCAGCGTAGGGGAAGGGGCCCAAGAGACCCAGTACTTC. It codes for CASSVGEGAQETQYF.

This clonotype has only a few counts. The chain carries TRBV9 and TRBJ2-1, with 9 bases lining up with TRBD2. Germline trimming cut 0 bases from V and 6 bases from J; bases unmatched to any gene: 4. The CDR3 extends over 15 amino acids. CDR1 is SGDLS and CDR2 is YYNGEE in the germline V gene. This CDR3 reads CASSVAGLAGNEQFF. CDR3 nucleotides: TGTGCCAGCAGCGTAGCGGGACTAGCTGGCAATGAGCAGTTCTTC. The whole variable domain, remainder taken from reference TRBV9 and TRBJ2-1, is DSGVTQTPKHLITATGQRVTLRCSPRSGDLSVYWYQQSLDQGLQFLIQYYNGEERAKGNILERFSAQQFPDLHSELNLSSLELGDSALYFCASSVAGLAGNEQFFGPGTRLTVL.

This chain uses TRBV6-2 or TRBV6-3 with TRBJ2-1; D is ambiguous. Germline values: CDR1 MNHEY, CDR2 SVGEGT. Trimming pared 7 bases from V and 5 bases from J, leaving 9 bases between. This CDR3 is built from 12 residues. CDR3 loop: CASNDPNNEQFF. CDR3 DNA sequence: TGTGCCAGCAATGACCCAAACAATGAGCAGTTCTTC.

The chain carries TRBV18 and TRBJ2-7; D perhaps matches TRBD2 (6 bases). The CDR3 loop spans 14 amino acids. Between the trimmed V and J ends, which lost 5 bases and 3 bases, there was a span of 14 bases. CDR1 and CDR2 (germline): KGHSH, LQKENI. This CDR3 reads CASSSAGKRYEQYF. As DNA, the CDR3 is TGTGCCAGCTCATCGGCGGGGAAACGCTACGAGCAGTACTTC.

The rearrangement uses TRBV20-1 and TRBJ1-5; the match to TRBD1 covers 7 bases. CDR3 length: 13 amino acids. The V gene's germline CDR1 is DFQATT and CDR2 SNEGSKA (reference sequence). Trimming at V came to 6 bases and at J to 5 bases, leaving 7 bases not matched to a gene. CDR3 sequence: CSAQTGTYQPQHF. In DNA form, the CDR3 reads TGCAGTGCCCAGACAGGGACGTATCAGCCCCAGCATTTT.

This clonotype has just a few counts. This CDR3 reads CATSDLGTGKETQYF. CDR3 nucleotides: TGTGCCACCAGTGATTTAGGGACAGGGAAAGAGACCCAGTACTTC. The chain has TRBV24-1 and TRBJ2-5; 9 bases align to TRBD1. CDR3 length equals 15 residues. The germline CDR1 and CDR2 sequences are KGHDR and SFDVKD. J gave up 3 bases and V 1 base, and 2 bases lay outside the gene matches.

This clonotype showed up just a few times. This chain connects TRBV5-6 to TRBJ2-7, with D possibly matching TRBD1 (5 bases). Trimming removed 0 bases at V and 2 bases at J, with 15 bases between. Germline V lookup: CDR1 SGHDT, CDR2 YYEEEE. This CDR3 is 16 amino acids long. CDR3 loop: CASSLEAGYFAYEQYF. In nucleotides, the CDR3 is TGTGCCAGCAGCTTGGAGGCAGGGTATTTCGCCTACGAGCAGTACTTC.

This clonotype was counted at least ten times. J is TRBJ1-6 and V is TRBV12-3 or TRBV12-4, with D tentatively TRBD1 (6 bases). The CDR3 has 15 amino acids. Trimming pared 5 bases from V and 9 bases from J, leaving 17 bases between. The CDR3 nucleotides read TGTGCCAGCAGTCTGGACAGTCCTGGGGGTTCACCCCTCCACTTT. It specifies CASSLDSPGGSPLHF.

The chain links TRBV14 to TRBJ2-3, with 9 positions matching TRBD1. The V segment lost 3 bases and the J segment 2 bases; nucleotides outside the gene matches: 6. CDR1 and CDR2 from the germline V gene are SGHDN and FVKESK. The CDR3 loop spans 16 amino acids. DNA for the CDR3: TGTGCCAGCAGCCAGCGGGACAGGGCTTACACAGATACGCAGTATTTT. It is translated as CASSQRDRAYTDTQYF.

This clonotype was observed a handful of times. This chain links TRBV18 with TRBJ1-2; 8 positions match TRBD1. V lost 8 bases and J lost 3; bases outside the gene matches: 5. This CDR3 has 13 residues. Looked up from germline, CDR1 is KGHSH and CDR2 is LQKENI. The CDR3 DNA follows: TGTGCCAGCAGACAGGGGTTGGACTATGGCTACACCTTC. This encodes CASRQGLDYGYTF.

In its sample, this clonotype was seen many times. V is TRBV28 and J is TRBJ2-1, with 9 bases fitting TRBD1. The CDR3 spans 15 residues. Germline V gene data show CDR1 as MDHEN and CDR2 as SYDVKM. Losses at the gene ends were 6 bases for V and 4 bases for J; bases not matched to a gene: 7. CDR3 nucleotides: TGTGCCAGCAGCCCGGGGACAGGGCCTTACAATGAGCAGTTCTTC. Its translation is CASSPGTGPYNEQFF.

This clonotype was detected only a few times. This rearrangement joins TRBV6-2 or TRBV6-3 to TRBJ2-1, with TRBD2 identical over 12 bases. This CDR3 is built from 18 residues. Germline CDR1 is MNHEY and CDR2 is SVGEGT. V was clipped by 7 bases and J by 2 bases; unmatched bases: 12. The CDR3 DNA reads as TGTGCCAGCATCGGTCTAGCGGGAGGGCCTATTGCCTACAATGAGCAGTTCTTC. As protein: CASIGLAGGPIAYNEQFF.

This clonotype has a handful of counts. The chain links TRBV14 to TRBJ2-7; D call uncertain. Germline CDR1 reads SGHDN; CDR2 reads FVKESK. V lost 3 bases and J lost 2, with 14 bases in between. This CDR3 has 15 residues. CDR3 sequence: CASSQGFGETYEQYF. The CDR3 DNA reads TGTGCCAGCAGCCAGGGTTTCGGAGAAACCTACGAGCAGTACTTC.

The chain is built from TRBV2 and TRBJ2-7, with D possibly TRBD1 on 5 matching bases. Trimming cost V 7 bases and J 3 bases, with 10 bases left between them. The CDR3 loop spans 12 amino acids. Germline loops: CDR1 SNHLY, CDR2 FYNNEI. This CDR3 is CASTRQGYEQYF. CDR3 DNA: TGTGCCAGCACGAGGCAGGGCTACGAGCAGTACTTC. Full variable domain (outside the CDR3, taken from reference TRBV2 and TRBJ2-7): EPEVTQTPSHQVTQMGQEVILRCVPISNHLYFYWYRQILGQKVEFLVSFYNNEISEKSEIFDDQFSVERPDGSNFTLKIRSTKLEDSAMYFCASTRQGYEQYFGPGTRLTVT.

The gene calls are TRBV12-3 or TRBV12-4 and TRBJ1-2; tentatively, D is TRBD1 (5 bases). V shed 2 bases and J shed 4 bases, with 17 bases lying between them. The CDR3 has 16 amino acids. DNA for the CDR3: TGTGCCAGCAGTTTATTCGGGGCCCCGCCGGCCTATGGCTACACCTTC. This gives the protein CASSLFGAPPAYGYTF.

The chain employs TRBV28 and TRBJ2-5; tentative D call: TRBD1 (6 bases). V dropped 4 bases and J dropped 7 bases, with 13 bases sitting between them. The CDR3 runs 13 residues. Per the germline V gene, CDR1 is MDHEN and CDR2 is SYDVKM. CDR3 in DNA: TGTGCCAGCAGTTCACAGGGTTTTTGGACCCAGTACTTC. Translating gives CASSSQGFWTQYF.

This clonotype occurred a few times. The chain has TRBV27 and TRBJ2-1, with TRBD2 as a possible D gene (5 bases). Trimming took off 3 bases at V and 5 bases at J, with 11 bases between the two ends. This CDR3 spans 14 amino acids. Germline V gives CDR1 MNHEY, CDR2 SMNVEV (reference sequence). The DNA for the CDR3 is TGTGCCAGCAGTTTTTTCGGGGAGAACAATGAGCAGTTCTTC. This sequence encodes CASSFFGENNEQFF.

The gene calls are TRBV5-5 and TRBJ2-1; no reliable D call. This CDR3 has 17 residues. V lost 0 bases to trimming and J lost 8 bases, with 21 bases between them. The germline CDR1 and CDR2 sequences are SGHKS and YYEKEE (reference sequence). CDR3 sequence (DNA): TGTGCCAGCAGCTTGGGCTCCGCGTTTCTTGAGGTCTATGAGCAGTTCTTC. Translated, it gives CASSLGSAFLEVYEQFF. The whole variable domain, filled in from reference TRBV5-5 and TRBJ2-1, reads DAGVTQSPTHLIKTRGQQVTLRCSPISGHKSVSWYQQVLGQGPQFIFQYYEKEERGRGNFPDRFSARQFPNYSSELNVNALLLGDSALYLCASSLGSAFLEVYEQFFGPGTRLTVL.

This clonotype was seen more than once but under ten times. The V call is TRBV7-3, the J call TRBJ1-2; D remains ambiguous. Germline V gene sequence: CDR1 SGHTA, CDR2 FQGTGA. The CDR3 consists of 13 residues. Between the trimmed V and J ends, which lost 3 bases and 8 bases, there was a span of 13 bases. The CDR3, as DNA: TGTGCCAGCAGCTTTGCTAGGGATGGAGGCTACACCTTC. Encoded protein: CASSFARDGGYTF.

This clonotype was seen repeatedly, ten times or more. V and J are TRBV12-3 or TRBV12-4 and TRBJ2-7; tentatively, D is TRBD1 (6 bases). The CDR3 is 14 amino acids. V was trimmed by 6 bases and J by 2 bases, leaving 14 bases between them. The CDR3 loop reads CASSFLGGPYEQYF. The CDR3 DNA reads TGTGCCAGCAGCTTTCTAGGGGGACCCTACGAGCAGTACTTC.